This T cell receptor beta chain stems from a study of T cell clones after liver transplantation. At the level of the study: At least one year of complete immunosuppression withdrawal without enzymes over twice normal defined tolerance.

Data came from immunoSEQ multiplex PCR; TCRdb stores just in-frame clones and leaves some out. The sample holds tens of thousands of clones, about two thirds seen once. General observations from the study: Post-transplant, graft-donor-reactive CD4 TCRbeta sequences in blood dropped significantly in most of the 8 subjects.

A word on this clone: The antigen remains unidentified.

V shed 3 bases, J shed 3 bases, and the junction held 4 bases outside the gene matches. CDR1 and CDR2 from the germline V gene are MNHEY and SMNVEV (reference sequence). The CDR3 spans 14 residues. This chain joins TRBV27 and TRBJ2-7; TRBD2 matches at 8 bases. The sequenced sample was CD4+ T cells from blood, obtained before liver transplant. The sequence was collected from a human donor who received a liver transplant. For the CDR3, the DNA is TGTGCCAGCAGTTTCGGGGGGGGGCTCTACGAGCAGTACTTC. Its translation: CASSFGGGLYEQYF.